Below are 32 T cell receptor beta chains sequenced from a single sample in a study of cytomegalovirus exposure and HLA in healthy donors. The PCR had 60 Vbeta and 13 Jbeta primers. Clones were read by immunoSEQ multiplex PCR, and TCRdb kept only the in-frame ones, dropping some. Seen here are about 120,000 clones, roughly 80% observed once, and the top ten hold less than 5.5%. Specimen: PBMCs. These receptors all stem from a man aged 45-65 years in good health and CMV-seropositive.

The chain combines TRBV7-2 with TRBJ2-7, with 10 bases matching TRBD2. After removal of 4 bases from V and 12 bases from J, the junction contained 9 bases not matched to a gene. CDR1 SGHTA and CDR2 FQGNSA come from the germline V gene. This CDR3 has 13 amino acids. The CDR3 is CASSSHPLAGVYF. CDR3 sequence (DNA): TGTGCCAGCAGCTCTCACCCCCTAGCGGGAGTGTACTTC.

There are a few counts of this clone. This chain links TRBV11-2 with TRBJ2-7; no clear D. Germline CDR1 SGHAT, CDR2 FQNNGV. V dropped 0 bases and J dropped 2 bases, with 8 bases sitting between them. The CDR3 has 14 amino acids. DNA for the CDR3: TGTGCCAGCAGCTTAGAACCACTTACCTACGAGCAGTACTTC. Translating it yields CASSLEPLTYEQYF.

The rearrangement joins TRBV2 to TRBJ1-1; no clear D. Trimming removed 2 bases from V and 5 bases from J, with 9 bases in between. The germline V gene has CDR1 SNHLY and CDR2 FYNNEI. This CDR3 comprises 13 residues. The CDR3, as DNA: TGTGCCAGCAGTGAAAGATCAGTAACTGAAGCTTTCTTT. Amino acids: CASSERSVTEAFF.

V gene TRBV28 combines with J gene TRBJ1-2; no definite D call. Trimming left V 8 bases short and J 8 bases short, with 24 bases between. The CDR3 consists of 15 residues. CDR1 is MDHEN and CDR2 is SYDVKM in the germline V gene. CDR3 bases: TGTGCCAGCTACGCTTGGGCACAGACTGGAGGAGGCTACACCTTC. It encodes CASYAWAQTGGGYTF.

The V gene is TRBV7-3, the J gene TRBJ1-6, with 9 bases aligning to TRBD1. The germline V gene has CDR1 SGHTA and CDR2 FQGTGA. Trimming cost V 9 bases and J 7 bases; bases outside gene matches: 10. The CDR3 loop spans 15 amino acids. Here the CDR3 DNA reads TGTGCCAGTCAAAAGGACAGGGGAAACAATTCACCCCTCCACTTT. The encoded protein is CASQKDRGNNSPLHF.

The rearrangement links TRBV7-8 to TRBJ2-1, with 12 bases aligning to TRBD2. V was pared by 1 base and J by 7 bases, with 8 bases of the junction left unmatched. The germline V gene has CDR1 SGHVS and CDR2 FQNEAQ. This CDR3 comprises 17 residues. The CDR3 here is CASSLVRRTSGANEQFF. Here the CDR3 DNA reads TGTGCCAGCAGCTTAGTCCGAAGGACTAGCGGGGCGAATGAGCAGTTCTTC.

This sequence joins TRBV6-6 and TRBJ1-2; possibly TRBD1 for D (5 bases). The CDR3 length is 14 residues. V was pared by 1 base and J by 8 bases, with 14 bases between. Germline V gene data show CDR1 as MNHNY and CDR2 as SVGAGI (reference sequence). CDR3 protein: CASSYLGLREGYTF. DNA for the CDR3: TGTGCCAGCAGTTACTTGGGACTTCGGGAAGGCTACACCTTC.

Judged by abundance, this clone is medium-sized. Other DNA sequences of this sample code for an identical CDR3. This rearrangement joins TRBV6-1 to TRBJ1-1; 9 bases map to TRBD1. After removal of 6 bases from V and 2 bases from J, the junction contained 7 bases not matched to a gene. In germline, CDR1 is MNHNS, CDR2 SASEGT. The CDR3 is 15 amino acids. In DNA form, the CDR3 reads TGTGCCAGCAGGGACCGGGACAGGGTCAACACTGAAGCTTTCTTT. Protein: CASRDRDRVNTEAFF.

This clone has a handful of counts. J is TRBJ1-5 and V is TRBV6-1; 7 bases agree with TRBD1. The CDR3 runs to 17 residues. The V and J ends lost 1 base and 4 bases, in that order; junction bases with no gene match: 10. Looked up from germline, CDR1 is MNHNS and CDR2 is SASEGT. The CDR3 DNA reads TGTGCCAGCAGTGAAGACCCGAGGACAGGCGGTAATCAGCCCCAGCATTTT. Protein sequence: CASSEDPRTGGNQPQHF.

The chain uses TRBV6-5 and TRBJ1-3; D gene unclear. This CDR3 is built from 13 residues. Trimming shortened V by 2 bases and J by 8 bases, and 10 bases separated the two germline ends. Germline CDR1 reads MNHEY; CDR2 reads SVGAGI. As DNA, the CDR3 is TGTGCCAGCAGTTACCGCCGGGTGGACACCATATATTTT. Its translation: CASSYRRVDTIYF.

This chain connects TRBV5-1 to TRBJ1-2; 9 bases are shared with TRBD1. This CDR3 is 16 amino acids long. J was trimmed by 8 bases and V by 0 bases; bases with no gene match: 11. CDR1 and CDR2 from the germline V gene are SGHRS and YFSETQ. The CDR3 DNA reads TGCGCCAGCAGCTTGGAACAGGGGGCGCAAATCGGGGGCTACACCTTC. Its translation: CASSLEQGAQIGGYTF.

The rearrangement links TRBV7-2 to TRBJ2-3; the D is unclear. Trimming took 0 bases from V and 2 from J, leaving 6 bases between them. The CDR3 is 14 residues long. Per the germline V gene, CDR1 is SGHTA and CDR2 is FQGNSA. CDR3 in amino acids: CASSLARYTDTQYF. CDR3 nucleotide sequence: TGTGCCAGCAGCTTAGCGAGATACACAGATACGCAGTATTTT.

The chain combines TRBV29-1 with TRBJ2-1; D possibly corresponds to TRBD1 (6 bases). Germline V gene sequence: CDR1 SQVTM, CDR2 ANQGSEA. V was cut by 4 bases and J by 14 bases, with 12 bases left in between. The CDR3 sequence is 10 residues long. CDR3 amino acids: CSVGLTGKFF. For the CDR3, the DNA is TGCAGCGTTGGTCTGACAGGTAAGTTCTTC.

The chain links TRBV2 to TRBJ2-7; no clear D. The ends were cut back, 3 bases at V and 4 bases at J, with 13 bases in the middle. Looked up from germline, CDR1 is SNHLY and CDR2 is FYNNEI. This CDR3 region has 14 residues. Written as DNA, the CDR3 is TGTGCCAGCAGTGATCTAGTCAGAGAATACGAGCAGTACTTC. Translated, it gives CASSDLVREYEQYF.

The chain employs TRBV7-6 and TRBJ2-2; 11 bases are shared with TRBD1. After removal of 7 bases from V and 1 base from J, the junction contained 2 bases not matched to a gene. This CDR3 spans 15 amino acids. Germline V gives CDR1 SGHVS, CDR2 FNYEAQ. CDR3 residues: CASTGTGGNTGELFF. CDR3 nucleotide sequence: TGTGCCAGCACCGGGACAGGGGGGAACACCGGGGAGCTGTTTTTT.

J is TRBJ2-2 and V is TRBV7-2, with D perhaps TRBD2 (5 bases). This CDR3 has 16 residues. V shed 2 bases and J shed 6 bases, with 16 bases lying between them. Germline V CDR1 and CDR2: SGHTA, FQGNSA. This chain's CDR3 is CASSLWEPTRPGELFF. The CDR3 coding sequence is TGTGCCAGCAGCTTATGGGAGCCAACGCGACCCGGGGAGCTGTTTTTT.

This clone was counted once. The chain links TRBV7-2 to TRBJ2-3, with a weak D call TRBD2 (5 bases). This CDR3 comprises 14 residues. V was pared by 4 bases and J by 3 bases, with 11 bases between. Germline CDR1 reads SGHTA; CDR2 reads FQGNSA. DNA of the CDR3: TGTGCCAGCAGCTCCCGCGCGGGTACAGATACGCAGTATTTT. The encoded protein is CASSSRAGTDTQYF.

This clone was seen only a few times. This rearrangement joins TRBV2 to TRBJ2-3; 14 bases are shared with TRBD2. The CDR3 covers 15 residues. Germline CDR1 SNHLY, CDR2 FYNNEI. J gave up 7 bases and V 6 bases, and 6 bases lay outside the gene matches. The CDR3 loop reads CASSWTSGGTHTQYF. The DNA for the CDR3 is TGTGCCAGCAGCTGGACTAGCGGGGGGACTCATACGCAGTATTTT.

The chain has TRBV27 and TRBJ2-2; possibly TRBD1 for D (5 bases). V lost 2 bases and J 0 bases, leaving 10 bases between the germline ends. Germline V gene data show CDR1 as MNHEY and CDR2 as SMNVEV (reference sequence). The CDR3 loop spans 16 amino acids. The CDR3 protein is CASSLGALANTGELFF. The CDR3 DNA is TGTGCCAGCAGTTTAGGGGCTCTCGCGAACACCGGGGAGCTGTTTTTT.

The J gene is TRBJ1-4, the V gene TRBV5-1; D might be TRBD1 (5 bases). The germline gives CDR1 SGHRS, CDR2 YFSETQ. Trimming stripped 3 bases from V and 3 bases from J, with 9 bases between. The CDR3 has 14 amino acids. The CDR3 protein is CASSSGTSNEKLFF. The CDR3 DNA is TGCGCCAGCAGCTCGGGGACTTCTAATGAAAAACTGTTTTTT.

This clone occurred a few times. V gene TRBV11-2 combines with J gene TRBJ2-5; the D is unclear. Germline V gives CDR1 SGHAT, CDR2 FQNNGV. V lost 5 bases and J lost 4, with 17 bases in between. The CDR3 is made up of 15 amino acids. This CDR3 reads CASSNTLGPSETQYF. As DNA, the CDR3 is TGTGCCAGCAGCAACACGCTGGGCCCCTCAGAGACCCAGTACTTC.

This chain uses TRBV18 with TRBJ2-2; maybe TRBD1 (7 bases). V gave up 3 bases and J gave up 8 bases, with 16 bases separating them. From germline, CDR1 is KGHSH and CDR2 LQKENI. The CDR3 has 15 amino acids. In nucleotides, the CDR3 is TGTGCCAGCTCACCGAATCAGGGGGACTCTGGGGAGCTGTTTTTT. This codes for CASSPNQGDSGELFF.

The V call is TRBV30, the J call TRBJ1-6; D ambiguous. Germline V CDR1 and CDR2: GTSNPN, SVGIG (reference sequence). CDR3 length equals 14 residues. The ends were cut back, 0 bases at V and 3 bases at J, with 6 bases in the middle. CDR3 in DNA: TGTGCCTGGAGTGTACTTCTCTATAATTCACCCCTCCACTTT. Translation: CAWSVLLYNSPLHF. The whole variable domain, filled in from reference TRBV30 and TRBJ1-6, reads SQTIHQWPATLVQPVGSPLSLECTVEGTSNPNLYWYRQAAGRGLQLLFYSVGIGQISSEVPQNLSASRPQDRQFILSSKKLLLSDSGFYLCAWSVLLYNSPLHFGNGTRLTVT.

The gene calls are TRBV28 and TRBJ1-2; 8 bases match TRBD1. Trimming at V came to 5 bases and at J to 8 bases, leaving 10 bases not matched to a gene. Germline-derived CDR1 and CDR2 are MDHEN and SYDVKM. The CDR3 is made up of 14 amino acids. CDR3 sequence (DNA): TGTGCCAGCAGTCTCGGACAGGGTACTCAGGGCTACACCTTC. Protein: CASSLGQGTQGYTF.

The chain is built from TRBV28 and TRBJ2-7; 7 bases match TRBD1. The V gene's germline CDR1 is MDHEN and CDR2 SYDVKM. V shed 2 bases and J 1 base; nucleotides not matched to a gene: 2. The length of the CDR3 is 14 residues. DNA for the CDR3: TGTGCCAGCAGTTTAGGGGACAGATCCTACGAGCAGTACTTC. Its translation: CASSLGDRSYEQYF.

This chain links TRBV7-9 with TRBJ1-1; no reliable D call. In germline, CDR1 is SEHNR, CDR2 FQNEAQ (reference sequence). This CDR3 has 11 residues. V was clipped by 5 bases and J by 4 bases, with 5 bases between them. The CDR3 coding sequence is TGTGCCAGCAGCGGGCTCACTGAAGCTTTCTTT. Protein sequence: CASSGLTEAFF.

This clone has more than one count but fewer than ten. The CDR3 sequence is CASSFSTGSEAFF. CDR3 coding DNA: TGTGCCAGCAGTTTCTCGACAGGGTCTGAAGCTTTCTTT. This chain connects TRBV28 to TRBJ1-1, with TRBD1 identical over 7 bases. This CDR3 comprises 13 residues. Looked up from germline, CDR1 is MDHEN and CDR2 is SYDVKM. V was clipped by 3 bases and J by 6 bases; unmatched bases: 4. The full variable domain, completed using reference TRBV28 and TRBJ1-1, is DVKVTQSSRYLVKRTGEKVFLECVQDMDHENMFWYRQDPGLGLRLIYFSYDVKMKEKGDIPEGYSVSREKKERFSLILESASTNQTSMYLCASSFSTGSEAFFGQGTRLTVV.

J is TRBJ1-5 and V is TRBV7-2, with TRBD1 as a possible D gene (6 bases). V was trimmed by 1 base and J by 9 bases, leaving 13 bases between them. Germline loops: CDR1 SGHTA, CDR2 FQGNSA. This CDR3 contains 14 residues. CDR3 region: CASSLGRVGGPQHF. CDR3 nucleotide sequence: TGTGCCAGCAGCTTAGGCAGGGTAGGGGGGCCCCAGCATTTT.

DNA of the CDR3: TGCGCCAGCAGCTTGGATGGCAAAAATGGCTACACCTTC. It encodes CASSLDGKNGYTF. The rearrangement joins TRBV5-1 to TRBJ1-2, with D uncertain. The CDR3 length is 13 residues. V lost 0 bases and J 6 bases, leaving 9 bases between the germline ends. Germline loops: CDR1 SGHRS, CDR2 YFSETQ.

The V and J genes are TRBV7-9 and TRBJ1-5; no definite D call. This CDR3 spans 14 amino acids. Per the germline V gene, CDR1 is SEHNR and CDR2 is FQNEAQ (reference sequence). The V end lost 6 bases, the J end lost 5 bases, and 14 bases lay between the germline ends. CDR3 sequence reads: CASSGSGKDQPQHF. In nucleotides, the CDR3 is TGTGCCAGCAGTGGGAGCGGGAAAGATCAGCCCCAGCATTTT.

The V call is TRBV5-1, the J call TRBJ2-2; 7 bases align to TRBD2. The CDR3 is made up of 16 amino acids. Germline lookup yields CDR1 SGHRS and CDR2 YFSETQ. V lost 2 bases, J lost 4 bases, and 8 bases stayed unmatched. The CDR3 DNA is TGCGCCAGCAGCTTCGAGGGCGGCGGGGGCACCGGGGAGCTGTTTTTT. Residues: CASSFEGGGGTGELFF.

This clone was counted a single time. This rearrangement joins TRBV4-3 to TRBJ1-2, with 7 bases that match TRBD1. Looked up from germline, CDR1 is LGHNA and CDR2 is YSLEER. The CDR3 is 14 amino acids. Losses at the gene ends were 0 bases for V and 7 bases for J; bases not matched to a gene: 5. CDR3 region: CASSQEQGFGGYTF. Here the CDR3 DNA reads TGCGCCAGCAGCCAAGAACAGGGGTTTGGTGGCTACACCTTC.